Listed here are 6 T cell receptor beta chains from one sample, sequenced in a study of spatial heterogeneity in lung cancer. Via MiXCR, TCRdb re-called the 5' RACE reads, giving one row per CDR3 protein. The sample shows around 750 distinct CDR3 sequences, over 12% of them seen only once. Stated time point: sample taken at primary tumor resection. This sample comprised normal lung tissue next to the tumor, obtained at surgery. These receptors all come from a male donor with early-stage non-small cell lung cancer.

This clonotype is classed as large. V gene TRBV21-1 combines with J gene TRBJ2-1; TRBD2 is the table's D call, not checked against the DNA. TRBV21-1 is a known pseudogene. This CDR3 has 13 amino acids. CDR3 protein: CASKGPGACEQFF. In DNA, the CDR3 is TGTGCCAGCAAGGGTCCTGGGGCTTGTGAGCAGTTCTTC.

The chain joins TRBV6-6 to TRBJ2-3, with TRBD1 identical over 7 bases. V dropped 2 bases and J dropped 2; count of bases not matched to a gene: 4. This CDR3 comprises 15 residues. Germline CDR1 MNHNY, CDR2 SVGAGI (reference sequence). The CDR3 region has the DNA TGTGCCAGCAGTTACAGGGGGCGAGTCACAGATACGCAGTATTTT. Translation: CASSYRGRVTDTQYF.

This clonotype is judged medium-sized (0.01 to 0.1%). The chain couples TRBV6-2 or TRBV6-3 to TRBJ1-5; perhaps TRBD1 as D (5 bases). The CDR3 loop spans 14 amino acids. Looked up from germline, CDR1 is MNHEY and CDR2 is SVGEGT. Between the trimmed V and J ends, which lost 6 bases and 2 bases, there was a span of 11 bases. As DNA, the CDR3 is TGTGCCAGCAGAAGGACACAAGGCAATCAGCCCCAGCATTTT. The encoded protein is CASRRTQGNQPQHF.

CDR3 amino acids: CSARGVRADTQYF. The CDR3 DNA reads as TGCAGTGCTAGGGGGGTTAGGGCAGATACGCAGTATTTT. The chain is built from TRBV20-1 and TRBJ2-3; tentatively, D is TRBD1 or TRBD2 (5 bases each). V shed 3 bases and J shed 4 bases, with 11 bases lying between them. CDR1 DFQATT and CDR2 SNEGSKA come from the germline V gene (reference sequence). The CDR3 totals 13 residues.

This clonotype is judged large. This chain links TRBV27 with TRBJ1-1; a possible D gene is TRBD1 (6 bases). Germline V lookup: CDR1 MNHEY, CDR2 SMNVEV (reference sequence). The V gene lost 7 bases and the J gene lost 5 bases, with 17 bases spanning the gap. The CDR3 spans 14 residues. The CDR3 spells CASKWGGLGTEAFF. Written as DNA, the CDR3 is TGTGCCAGCAAGTGGGGGGGGCTCGGGACTGAAGCTTTCTTT.

The gene calls are TRBV7-2 and TRBJ1-1; D uncertain. The germline gives CDR1 SGHTA, CDR2 FQGNSA. The CDR3 has 13 amino acids. V was trimmed by 3 bases and J by 6 bases, leaving 11 bases between them. CDR3 sequence reads: CASSLDRGAEAFF. DNA for the CDR3: TGTGCCAGCAGCTTGGACCGGGGAGCTGAAGCTTTCTTT. Full variable domain (remainder filled in from reference TRBV7-2 and TRBJ1-1): GAGVSQSPSNKVTEKGKDVELRCDPISGHTALYWYRQSLGQGLEFLIYFQGNSAPDKSGLPSDRFSAERTGGSVSTLTIQRTQQEDSAVYLCASSLDRGAEAFFGQGTRLTVV.